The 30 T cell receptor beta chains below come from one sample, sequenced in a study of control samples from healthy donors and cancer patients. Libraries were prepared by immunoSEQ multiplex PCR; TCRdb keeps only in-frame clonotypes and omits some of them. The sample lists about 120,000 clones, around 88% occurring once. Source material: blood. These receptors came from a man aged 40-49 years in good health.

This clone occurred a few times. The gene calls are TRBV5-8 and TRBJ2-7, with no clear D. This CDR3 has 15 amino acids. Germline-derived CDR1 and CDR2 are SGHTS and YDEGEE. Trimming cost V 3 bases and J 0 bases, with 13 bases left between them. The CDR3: CASSSFGRSSYEQYF. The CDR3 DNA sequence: TGTGCCAGCAGCTCGTTCGGACGGAGCTCCTACGAGCAGTACTTC.

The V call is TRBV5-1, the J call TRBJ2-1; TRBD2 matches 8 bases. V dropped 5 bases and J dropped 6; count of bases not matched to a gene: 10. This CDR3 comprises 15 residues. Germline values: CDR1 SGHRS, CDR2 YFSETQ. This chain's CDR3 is CASRRGTSPSNEQFF. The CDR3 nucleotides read TGCGCCAGCAGGCGAGGGACTAGTCCGTCCAATGAGCAGTTCTTC.

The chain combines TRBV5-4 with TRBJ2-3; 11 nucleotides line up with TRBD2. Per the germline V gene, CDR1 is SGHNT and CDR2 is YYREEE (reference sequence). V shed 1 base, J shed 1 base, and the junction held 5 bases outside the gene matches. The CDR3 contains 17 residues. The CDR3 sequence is CASSLFPLAGGTDTQYF. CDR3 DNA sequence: TGTGCCAGCAGCTTGTTTCCACTAGCGGGGGGCACAGATACGCAGTATTTT.

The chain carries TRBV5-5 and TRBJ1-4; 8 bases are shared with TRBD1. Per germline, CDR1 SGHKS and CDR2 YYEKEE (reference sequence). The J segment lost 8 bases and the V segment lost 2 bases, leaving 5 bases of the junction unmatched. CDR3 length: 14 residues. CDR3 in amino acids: CASSFQGAEEKLFF. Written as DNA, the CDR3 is TGTGCCAGCAGCTTTCAGGGGGCGGAGGAAAAACTGTTTTTT.

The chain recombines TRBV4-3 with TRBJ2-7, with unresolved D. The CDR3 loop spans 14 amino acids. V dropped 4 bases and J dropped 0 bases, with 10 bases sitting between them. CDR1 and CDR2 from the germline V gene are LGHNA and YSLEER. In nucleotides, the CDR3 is TGCGCCAGCAGCCCCAGATCCGGCTCCTACGAGCAGTACTTC. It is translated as CASSPRSGSYEQYF.

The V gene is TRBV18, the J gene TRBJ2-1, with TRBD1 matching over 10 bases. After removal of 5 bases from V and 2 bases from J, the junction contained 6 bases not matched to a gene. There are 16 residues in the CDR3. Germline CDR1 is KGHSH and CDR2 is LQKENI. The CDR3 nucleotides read TGTGCCAGCTCAATCCGGGACAGGGGTACCTACAATGAGCAGTTCTTC. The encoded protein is CASSIRDRGTYNEQFF.

CDR3: CASSPEGYGYTF. The CDR3 DNA sequence: TGTGCCAGCAGCCCAGAGGGGTACGGCTACACCTTC. The chain has TRBV7-9 and TRBJ1-2; D perhaps matches TRBD1 (5 bases). This CDR3 region has 12 residues. V was trimmed by 5 bases and J by 8 bases, leaving 12 bases between them. Germline loops: CDR1 SEHNR, CDR2 FQNEAQ (reference sequence). Together with reference TRBV7-9 and TRBJ1-2, the CDR3 gives the full variable domain: DTGVSQNPRHKITKRGQNVTFRCDPISEHNRLYWYRQTLGQGPEFLTYFQNEAQLEKSRLLSDRFSAERPKGSFSTLEIQRTEQGDSAMYLCASSPEGYGYTFGSGTRLTVV.

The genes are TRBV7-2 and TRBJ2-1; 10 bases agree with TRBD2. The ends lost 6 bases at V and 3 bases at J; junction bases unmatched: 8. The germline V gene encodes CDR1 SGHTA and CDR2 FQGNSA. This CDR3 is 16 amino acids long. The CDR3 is CASRLASGGLYNEQFF. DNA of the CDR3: TGTGCCAGCAGACTTGCTAGCGGGGGTCTCTACAATGAGCAGTTCTTC. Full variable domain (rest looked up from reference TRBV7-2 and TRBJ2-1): GAGVSQSPSNKVTEKGKDVELRCDPISGHTALYWYRQSLGQGLEFLIYFQGNSAPDKSGLPSDRFSAERTGGSVSTLTIQRTQQEDSAVYLCASRLASGGLYNEQFFGPGTRLTVL.

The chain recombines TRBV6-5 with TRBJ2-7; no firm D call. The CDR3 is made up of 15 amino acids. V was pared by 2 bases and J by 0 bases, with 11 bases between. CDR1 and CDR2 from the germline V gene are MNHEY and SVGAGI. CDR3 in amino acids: CASSYLTPGSYEQYF. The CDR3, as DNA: TGTGCCAGCAGTTACCTTACACCAGGCTCCTACGAGCAGTACTTC.

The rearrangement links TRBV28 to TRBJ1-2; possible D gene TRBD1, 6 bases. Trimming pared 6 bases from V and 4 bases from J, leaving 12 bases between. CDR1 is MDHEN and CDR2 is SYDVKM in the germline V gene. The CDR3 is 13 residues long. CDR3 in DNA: TGTGCCAGCAGCCAGGACAGATCCTATGGCTACACCTTC. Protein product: CASSQDRSYGYTF.

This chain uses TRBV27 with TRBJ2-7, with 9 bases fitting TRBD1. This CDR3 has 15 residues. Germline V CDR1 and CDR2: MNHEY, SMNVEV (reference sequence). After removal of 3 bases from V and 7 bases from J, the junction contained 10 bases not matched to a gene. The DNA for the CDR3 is TGTGCCAGCAGTTTCTCCCCGGGACAGGGAGGAGAGCAGTACTTC. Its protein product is CASSFSPGQGGEQYF.

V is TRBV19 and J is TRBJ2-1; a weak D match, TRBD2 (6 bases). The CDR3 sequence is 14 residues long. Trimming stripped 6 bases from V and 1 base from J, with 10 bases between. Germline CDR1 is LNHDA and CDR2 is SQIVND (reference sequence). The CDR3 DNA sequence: TGTGCCAGTAGACTGGCGGGATCCTACAATGAGCAGTTCTTC. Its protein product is CASRLAGSYNEQFF.

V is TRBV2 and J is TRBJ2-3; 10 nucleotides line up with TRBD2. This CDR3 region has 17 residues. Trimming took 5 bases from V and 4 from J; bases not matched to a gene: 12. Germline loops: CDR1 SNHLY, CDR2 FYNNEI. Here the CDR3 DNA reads TGTGCCAGCAGTAGGGTCCCAGCGGGGGGGCTCGCAGATACGCAGTATTTT. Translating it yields CASSRVPAGGLADTQYF.

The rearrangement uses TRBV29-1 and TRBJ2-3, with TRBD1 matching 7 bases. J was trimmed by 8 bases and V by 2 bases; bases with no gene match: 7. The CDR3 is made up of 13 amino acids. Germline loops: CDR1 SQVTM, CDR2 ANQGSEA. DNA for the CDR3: TGCAGCGTTGAAAGGGGGCCTTGGGGTACGCAGTATTTT. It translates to CSVERGPWGTQYF.

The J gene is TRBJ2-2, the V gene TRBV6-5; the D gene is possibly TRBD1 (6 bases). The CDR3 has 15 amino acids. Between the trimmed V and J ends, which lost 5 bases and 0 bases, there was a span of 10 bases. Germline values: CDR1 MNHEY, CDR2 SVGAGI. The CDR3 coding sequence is TGTGCCAGCAGTCTACAGGGTTCGAACACCGGGGAGCTGTTTTTT. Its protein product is CASSLQGSNTGELFF.

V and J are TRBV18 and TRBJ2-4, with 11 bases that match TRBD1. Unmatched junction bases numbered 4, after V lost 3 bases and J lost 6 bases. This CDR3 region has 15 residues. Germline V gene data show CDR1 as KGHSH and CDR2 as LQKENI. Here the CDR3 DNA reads TGTGCCAGCTCACCCGGACAGGGGGCAGGAAACATTCAGTACTTC. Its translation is CASSPGQGAGNIQYF. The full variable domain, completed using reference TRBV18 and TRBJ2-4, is NAGVMQNPRHLVRRRGQEARLRCSPMKGHSHVYWYRQLPEEGLKFMVYLQKENIIDESGMPKERFSAEFPKEGPSILRIQQVVRGDSAAYFCASSPGQGAGNIQYFGAGTRLSVL.

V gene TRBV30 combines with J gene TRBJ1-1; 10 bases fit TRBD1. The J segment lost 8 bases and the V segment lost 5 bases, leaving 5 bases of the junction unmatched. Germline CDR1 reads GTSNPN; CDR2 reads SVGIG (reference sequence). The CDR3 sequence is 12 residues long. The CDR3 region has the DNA TGTGCCTGGGCCAGACAGGGGGCAGAAGCTTTCTTT. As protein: CAWARQGAEAFF.

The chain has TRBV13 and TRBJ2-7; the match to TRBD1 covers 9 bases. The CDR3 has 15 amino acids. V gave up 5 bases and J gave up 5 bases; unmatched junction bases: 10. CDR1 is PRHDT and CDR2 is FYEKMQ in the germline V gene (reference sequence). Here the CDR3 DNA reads TGTGCCAGCAGCCCGACGGGACAGGGTGGGGACGAGCAGTACTTC. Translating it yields CASSPTGQGGDEQYF.

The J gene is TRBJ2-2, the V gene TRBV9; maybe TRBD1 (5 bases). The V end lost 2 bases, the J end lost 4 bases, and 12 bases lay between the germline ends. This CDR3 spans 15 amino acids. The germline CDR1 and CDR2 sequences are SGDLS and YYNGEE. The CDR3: CASSVRQGGTGELFF. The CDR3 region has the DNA TGTGCCAGCAGCGTTCGGCAGGGTGGCACCGGGGAGCTGTTTTTT.

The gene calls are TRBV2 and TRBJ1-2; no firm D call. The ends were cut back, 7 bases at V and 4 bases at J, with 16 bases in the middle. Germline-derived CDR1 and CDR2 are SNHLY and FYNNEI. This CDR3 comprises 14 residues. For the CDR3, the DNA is TGTGCCAGCACCTATACAGATGGCGGCTATGGCTACACCTTC. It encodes CASTYTDGGYGYTF.

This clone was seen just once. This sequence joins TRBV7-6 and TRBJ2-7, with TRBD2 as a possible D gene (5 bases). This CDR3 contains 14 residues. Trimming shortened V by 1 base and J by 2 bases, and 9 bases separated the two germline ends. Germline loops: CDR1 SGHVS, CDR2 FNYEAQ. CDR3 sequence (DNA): TGTGCCAGCAGCTTAGATCAGACTACCTACGAGCAGTACTTC. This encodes CASSLDQTTYEQYF.

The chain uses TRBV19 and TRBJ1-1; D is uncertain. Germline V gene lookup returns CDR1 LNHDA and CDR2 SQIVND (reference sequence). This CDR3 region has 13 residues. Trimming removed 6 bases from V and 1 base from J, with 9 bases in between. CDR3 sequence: CASSPSPNTEAFF. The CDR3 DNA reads TGTGCCAGTAGCCCTTCCCCGAACACTGAAGCTTTCTTT.

CDR3: CATSLIEAGLSSYEQYF. Written as DNA, the CDR3 is TGTGCCACCAGCCTGATCGAAGCCGGGTTGAGCTCCTACGAGCAGTACTTC. This chain connects TRBV24-1 to TRBJ2-7; unclear D gene. V lost 7 bases to trimming and J lost 0 bases, with 21 bases between them. Germline CDR1 is KGHDR and CDR2 is SFDVKD. CDR3 size: 17 residues.

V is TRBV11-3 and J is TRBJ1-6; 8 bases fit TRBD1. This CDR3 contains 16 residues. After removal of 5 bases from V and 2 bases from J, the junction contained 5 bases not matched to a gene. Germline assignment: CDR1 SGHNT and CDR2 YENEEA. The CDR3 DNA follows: TGTGCCAGCAGCCTGAAACAGGGGGCCTATAATTCACCCCTCCACTTT. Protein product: CASSLKQGAYNSPLHF. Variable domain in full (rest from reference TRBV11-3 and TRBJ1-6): EAGVVQSPRYKIIEKKQPVAFWCNPISGHNTLYWYLQNLGQGPELLIRYENEEAVDDSQLPKDRFSAERLKGVDSTLKIQPAELGDSAVYLCASSLKQGAYNSPLHFGNGTRLTVT.

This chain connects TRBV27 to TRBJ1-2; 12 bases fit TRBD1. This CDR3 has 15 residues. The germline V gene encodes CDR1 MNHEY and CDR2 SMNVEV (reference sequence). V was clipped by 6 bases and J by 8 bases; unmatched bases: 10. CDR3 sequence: CASSSGGQGAGGYTF. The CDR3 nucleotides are TGTGCCAGCAGCTCCGGGGGACAGGGGGCAGGGGGCTACACCTTC.

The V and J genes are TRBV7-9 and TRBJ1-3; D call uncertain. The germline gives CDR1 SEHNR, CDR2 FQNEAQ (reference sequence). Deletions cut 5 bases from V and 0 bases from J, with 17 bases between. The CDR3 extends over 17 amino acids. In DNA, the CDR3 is TGTGCCAGCAGCGCCGGCGAATTCGGAAGCTCTGGAAACACCATATATTTT. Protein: CASSAGEFGSSGNTIYF.

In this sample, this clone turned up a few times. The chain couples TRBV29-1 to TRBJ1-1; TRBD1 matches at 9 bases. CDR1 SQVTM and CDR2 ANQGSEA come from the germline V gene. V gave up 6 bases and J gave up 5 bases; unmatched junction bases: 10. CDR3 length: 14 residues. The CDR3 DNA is TGCAGCGTGAACCAACGGACAGGGGAAACTGAAGCTTTCTTT. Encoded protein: CSVNQRTGETEAFF.

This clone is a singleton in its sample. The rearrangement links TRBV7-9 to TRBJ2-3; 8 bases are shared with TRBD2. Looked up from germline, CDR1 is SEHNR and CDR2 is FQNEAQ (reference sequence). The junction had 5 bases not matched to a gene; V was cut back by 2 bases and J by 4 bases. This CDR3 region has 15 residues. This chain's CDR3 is CASSLQRGTADTQYF. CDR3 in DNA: TGTGCCAGCAGCTTACAGCGGGGGACGGCAGATACGCAGTATTTT.

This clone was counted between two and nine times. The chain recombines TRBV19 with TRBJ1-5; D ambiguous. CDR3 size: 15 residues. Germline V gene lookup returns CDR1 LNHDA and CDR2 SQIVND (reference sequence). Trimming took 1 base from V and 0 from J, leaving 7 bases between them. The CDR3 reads CASSIVAVSNQPQHF. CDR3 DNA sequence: TGTGCCAGTAGTATAGTAGCTGTTAGCAATCAGCCCCAGCATTTT.

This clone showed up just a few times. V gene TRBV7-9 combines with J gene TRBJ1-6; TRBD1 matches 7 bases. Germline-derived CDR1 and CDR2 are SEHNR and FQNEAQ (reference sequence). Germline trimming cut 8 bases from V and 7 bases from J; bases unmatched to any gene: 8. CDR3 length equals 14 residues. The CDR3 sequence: CASARQGHNSPLHF. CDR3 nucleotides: TGTGCCAGCGCTCGACAGGGTCACAATTCACCCCTCCACTTT.